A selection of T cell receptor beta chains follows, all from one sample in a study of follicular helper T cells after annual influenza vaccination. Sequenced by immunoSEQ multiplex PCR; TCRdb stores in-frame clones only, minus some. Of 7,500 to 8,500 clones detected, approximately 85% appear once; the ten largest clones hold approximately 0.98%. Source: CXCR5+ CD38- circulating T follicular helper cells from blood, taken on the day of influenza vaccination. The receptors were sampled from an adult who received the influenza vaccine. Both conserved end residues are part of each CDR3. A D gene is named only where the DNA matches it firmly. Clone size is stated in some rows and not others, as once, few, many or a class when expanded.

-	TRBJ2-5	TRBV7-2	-	TGTGCCAGCAGCCGTTCGCCTAGCTCGGAGACCCAGTACTTC	CASSRSPSSETQYF
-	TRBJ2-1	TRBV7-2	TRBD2	TGTGCCAGCAGCTCTAGCGGGGGTGCCCAAAACGAGCAGTTCTTC	CASSSSGGAQNEQFF
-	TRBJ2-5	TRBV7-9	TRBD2	TGTGCCAGCAGCTTATGGCTAGCGGGGACGGAGACCCAGTACTTC	CASSLWLAGTETQYF
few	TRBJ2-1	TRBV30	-	TGTGCCTCAAGGCGGACGAGGCCCAATGAGCAGTTCTTC	CASRRTRPNEQFF
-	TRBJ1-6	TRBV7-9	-	TGTGCCAGCAGCCCCTCGGGGGGGGCCTTCCACTTT	CASSPSGGAFHF
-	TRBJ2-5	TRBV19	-	TGTGCCAGTAGTATGCTCAGGGCGGCAGAGACCCAGTACTTC	CASSMLRAAETQYF
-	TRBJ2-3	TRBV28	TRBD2	TGTGCCAGCAGTCCTAGCGGGGGGCGACTCGATACGCAGTATTTT	CASSPSGGRLDTQYF
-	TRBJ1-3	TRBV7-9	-	TGTGCCAGCAGCGACCTCCTCTCTGGAAACACCATATATTTT	CASSDLLSGNTIYF
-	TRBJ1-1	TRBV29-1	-	TGCAGCGATACCGGAGCTTTCTTT	CSDTGAFF
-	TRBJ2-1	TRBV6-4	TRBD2	TGTGCCAGCAGCGAACGCCCAAGCGGGGGTTACAATGAGCAGTTCTTC	CASSERPSGGYNEQFF
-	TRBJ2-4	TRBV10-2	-	TGCGCCAGCCTGGGATCAGCCAAAAACATTCAGTACTTC	CASLGSAKNIQYF
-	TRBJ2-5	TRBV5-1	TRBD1	TGCGCCAGCAGCTTGTTCCAGGGGGCGCGAGAGACCCAGTACTTC	CASSLFQGARETQYF
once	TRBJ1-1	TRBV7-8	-	TGTGCCAGCAGCTTATCCGTCTTAGGGGTTGGAGGTACTGAAGCTTTCTTT	CASSLSVLGVGGTEAFF
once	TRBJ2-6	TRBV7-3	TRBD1	TGTGCCAGCAGCGTAGCTACAGGGGCTGGGGCCAACGTCCTGACTTTC	CASSVATGAGANVLTF
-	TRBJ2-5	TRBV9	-	TGTGCCAGCAGCGTAAATACAGGCAAAGAGACCCAGTACTTC	CASSVNTGKETQYF
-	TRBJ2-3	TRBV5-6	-	TGTGCCAGCAGCCCGCGGATTTGGCGGGGTACAGATACGCAGTATTTT	CASSPRIWRGTDTQYF
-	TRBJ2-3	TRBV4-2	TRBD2	TGTGCCAGCAGCCAGACTAGCGGGGGGACAGATACGCAGTATTTT	CASSQTSGGTDTQYF
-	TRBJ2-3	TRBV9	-	TGTGCCAGCAGCGTTGGAGGGCGCCCGGATACGCAGTATTTT	CASSVGGRPDTQYF
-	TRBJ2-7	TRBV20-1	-	TGCAGTGCTCCCCGCACCTACGAGCAGTACTTC	CSAPRTYEQYF
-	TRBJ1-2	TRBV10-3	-	TGTGCCATCAGTGAGGCTTACAGGACCGGCTACACCTTC	CAISEAYRTGYTF
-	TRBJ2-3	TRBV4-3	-	TGCGCCAGCAGCCCCAGCTCGCTAGCAGATACGCAGTATTTT	CASSPSSLADTQYF
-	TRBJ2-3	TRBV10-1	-	TGCGCCAGCAGTGATGGCGTATCCTGGGGTACGCAGTATTTT	CASSDGVSWGTQYF
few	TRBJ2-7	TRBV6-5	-	TGTGCCAGCAGTTTACGCGCGGCCAACGAGCAGTACTTC	CASSLRAANEQYF
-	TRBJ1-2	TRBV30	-	TGTGCCTGGAGTGTAGGATACAACTATGGCTACACCTTC	CAWSVGYNYGYTF
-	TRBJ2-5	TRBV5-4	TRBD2	TGTGCCAGCAGCTTGACTAGCGGTACCCAAGAGACCCAGTACTTC	CASSLTSGTQETQYF
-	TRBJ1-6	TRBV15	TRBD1	TGTGCCACCAGCAGAGGGACAGGGGTTTCAGGTGCCGGATCACCCCTCCACTTT	CATSRGTGVSGAGSPLHF
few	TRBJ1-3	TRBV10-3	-	TGTGCCATCACGACAGATGAGAGCTCTGGAAACACCATATATTTT	CAITTDESSGNTIYF
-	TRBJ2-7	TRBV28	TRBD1	TGTGCCACCACCGGGACAGTTCTCAACGAGCAGTACTTC	CATTGTVLNEQYF
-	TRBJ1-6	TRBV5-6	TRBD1	TGTGCCAGCAAGAGGGGGCCGGGTAATTCACCCCTCCACTTT	CASKRGPGNSPLHF
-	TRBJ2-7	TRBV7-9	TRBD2	TGTGCCAGCAGCTCCGGGACTAGCTCCTTGGAGCAGTACTTC	CASSSGTSSLEQYF
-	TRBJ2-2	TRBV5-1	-	TGCGCCAGCAGCTTGGCGCGGAACACCGGGGAGCTGTTTTTT	CASSLARNTGELFF
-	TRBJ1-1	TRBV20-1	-	TGCAGTGCTTACCGGGAGGCTGAAGCTTTCTTT	CSAYREAEAFF